These 9 T cell receptor beta chains were all obtained from the same sample, sequenced in a study of blood T cells in healthy people across ages. It was with a sample-barcoded 5' primer and a J-beta primer mix that a second PCR of about 6 to 12 cycles was run. MiXCR, applied by TCRdb to the 5' RACE reads, yields one record per CDR3 protein. The data show around 1,600,000 distinct CDR3 sequences, approximately 42% seen once. The specimen sequenced was blood. Every receptor here comes from a woman between 18 and 30 years old in good health.

This clonotype appeared many times. This chain links TRBV7-2 with TRBJ2-1; no firm D call. Germline CDR1 is SGHTA and CDR2 is FQGNSA. This CDR3 is built from 15 residues. The V and J ends lost 1 base and 3 bases respectively, with 10 bases between them. CDR3 in amino acids: CASSLGGNHYNEQFF. The CDR3 DNA reads as TGTGCCAGCAGCTTAGGCGGTAATCACTACAATGAGCAGTTCTTC.

V and J are TRBV20-1 and TRBJ2-1, with a weak D call TRBD1 (5 bases). The CDR3 sequence is 15 residues long. Between the trimmed V and J ends, which lost 5 bases and 13 bases, there was a span of 27 bases. The V gene's germline CDR1 is DFQATT and CDR2 SNEGSKA (reference sequence). CDR3 residues: CSAPVKGQYQETQFF. The CDR3 bases are TGCAGTGCTCCAGTAAAGGGGCAGTACCAAGAGACCCAGTTCTTC.

Notes on this clonotype: A read error may produce the germline difference seen at one junction end. The chain combines TRBV4-1 with TRBJ2-4; D is uncertain. The CDR3 extends over 14 amino acids. Germline V lookup: CDR1 MGHRA, CDR2 YSYEKL. Written as DNA, the CDR3 is TGCGCCAGCAGCCAAGCGGTGCCCTTAAACAGTCAGTACTTC. Its translation is CASSQAVPLNSQYF.

This clonotype showed up many times. The chain carries TRBV5-1 and TRBJ2-1; D might be TRBD2 (7 bases). V was trimmed by 3 bases and J by 8 bases, leaving 12 bases between them. This CDR3 contains 13 residues. CDR1 is SGHRS, CDR2 YFSETQ, per germline. CDR3 bases: TGCGCCAGCAGCTGGGAAGGGGGGGATGAGCAGTTCTTC. It specifies CASSWEGGDEQFF.

Notes on this clonotype: A much larger clone differs by one base, so this may be a read error. The chain employs TRBV4-1 and TRBJ2-3, with D unclear. The CDR3 runs to 13 residues. Germline CDR1 reads MGHRA; CDR2 reads YSYEKL. The CDR3: CASNQDPTDTQYF. CDR3 bases: TGCGCCAGCAACCAAGATCCCACAGATACGCAGTATTTT.

The chain uses TRBV29-1 and TRBJ1-2; no definite D call. V was clipped by 6 bases and J by 12 bases, with 26 bases between them. This CDR3 spans 14 amino acids. From germline, CDR1 is SQVTM and CDR2 ANQGSEA. The DNA of the CDR3 is TGCAGCGTCGTAGACGAACCGTCGGCGAACGATGACACCTTC. Translating gives CSVVDEPSANDDTF.

On this clonotype: Relative to the germline gene, one junction end is altered; a read error may explain this. The chain carries TRBV27 and TRBJ2-1; 8 bases agree with TRBD2. Per the germline V gene, CDR1 is MNHEY and CDR2 is SMNVEV (reference sequence). The CDR3 consists of 16 residues. The CDR3 here is CASSWTSMASYDEQFF. CDR3 nucleotide sequence: TGTGCCAGCAGTTGGACTAGCATGGCTTCCTACGATGAGCAGTTCTTC.

J is TRBJ1-2 and V is TRBV27, with 9 nucleotides matching TRBD1. The V gene end was trimmed by 4 bases and the J gene end by 7 bases; junction bases not matched to a gene: 10. The germline V gene has CDR1 MNHEY and CDR2 SMNVEV (reference sequence). The CDR3 totals 15 residues. CDR3 region: CASSYKTGGISGYTF. The CDR3, as DNA: TGTGCCAGCAGTTATAAGACAGGGGGGATATCTGGCTACACCTTC.

This clonotype was counted a few times. V gene TRBV5-6 combines with J gene TRBJ2-3; 9 bases map to TRBD2. CDR1 and CDR2 (germline): SGHDT, YYEEEE. The ends lost 3 bases at V and 5 bases at J; junction bases unmatched: 4. The CDR3 is made up of 14 amino acids. In nucleotides, the CDR3 is TGTGCCAGCAGCTCCGGACTAGCGATAGATACGCAGTATTTT. Translated: CASSSGLAIDTQYF.